The 12 T cell receptor beta chains below come from one sample, sequenced in a study of T cells in Graves' hyperthyroidism and ophthalmopathy. Amplified TCR beta CDR3 regions came from RNA transcripts. A set of HTBI primers served as the primers for a first-round RT-PCR of the TCR CDR3. MiXCR, run by TCRdb on the multiplex PCR reads, gives a single entry per CDR3 protein. The sample records some 250,000 distinct CDR3 sequences, 14% to 15% being singletons. The specimen sequenced was blood. The receptors originated from a woman between 35 and 50 years old with Graves' hyperthyroidism that later progressed to Graves' ophthalmopathy.

Many counts were recorded for this clonotype. The chain joins TRBV7-9 to TRBJ1-4; D gene unclear. Trimming cost V 1 base and J 4 bases, with 7 bases left between them. This CDR3 has 14 residues. Germline CDR1 is SEHNR and CDR2 is FQNEAQ (reference sequence). CDR3 DNA: TGTGCCAGCAGCTTAGTGGGGATTAATGAAAAACTGTTTTTT. It is translated as CASSLVGINEKLFF.

This clonotype was detected only a few times. This may come from a read error, since a much larger clone is one base off. The chain is built from TRBV5-1 and TRBJ2-1, with D tentatively TRBD2 (6 bases). The CDR3 length is 14 residues. CDR1 is SGHRS, CDR2 YFSETQ, per germline. CDR3 in amino acids: CASNLPGVENEQFF. The CDR3 DNA reads TGCGCCAGCAACTTGCCGGGAGTGGAAAATGAGCAGTTCTTC. The whole variable domain, remainder taken from reference TRBV5-1 and TRBJ2-1, is KAGVTQTPRYLIKTRGQQVTLSCSPISGHRSVSWYQQTPGQGLQFLFEYFSETQRNKGNFPGRFSGRQFSNSRSEMNVSTLELGDSALYLCASNLPGVENEQFFGPGTRLTVL.

A word on this clonotype: A much larger clone differs from this one at a single base, so this may be a read error. Lacking the conserved final phenylalanine or tryptophan, this CDR3 likely reflects a read error. The rearrangement joins TRBV7-9 to TRBJ2-3; either TRBD1 or TRBD2 may supply D (5 bases each). V was shortened by 6 bases and J by 0 bases, with 19 bases between the two germline ends. From germline, CDR1 is SEHNR and CDR2 FQNEAQ (reference sequence). The CDR3 contains 17 residues. The CDR3: CASSLRKVRDSTDTQYS. DNA for the CDR3: TGTGCCAGCAGTTTAAGGAAAGTACGGGACAGCACAGATACGCAGTATTCT.

The rearrangement uses TRBV7-9 and TRBJ2-1; 10 nucleotides agree with TRBD2. The trim removed 5 bases at V and 6 bases at J, leaving 10 bases unmatched. Germline V lookup: CDR1 SEHNR, CDR2 FQNEAQ (reference sequence). The CDR3 extends over 16 amino acids. CDR3 protein: CASSPIPSGSLNEQFF. The DNA of the CDR3 is TGTGCCAGCAGCCCTATTCCTAGCGGGAGTCTCAATGAGCAGTTCTTC.

The V call is TRBV5-1, the J call TRBJ2-5; D gene uncertain. The CDR3 has 14 amino acids. V gave up 1 base and J gave up 4 bases, with 11 bases separating them. Germline assignment: CDR1 SGHRS and CDR2 YFSETQ. CDR3: CASSLTFLVETQYF. DNA for the CDR3: TGCGCCAGCAGCTTGACATTCCTGGTAGAGACCCAGTACTTC.

This clonotype has a count of ten or more. The rearrangement links TRBV12-3 or TRBV12-4 to TRBJ1-6; D is undetermined. The V end was cut by 3 bases, the J end by 2 bases, with 17 bases between. This CDR3 is built from 18 residues. CDR3 protein: CASSLDLGFYTYNSPLHF. CDR3 nucleotides: TGTGCCAGCAGTTTGGACCTCGGGTTCTACACCTATAATTCACCCCTCCACTTT.

Worth noting for this clonotype: A much larger clone sits a single nucleotide away, making a read error possible. The rearrangement links TRBV24-1 to TRBJ2-2; 15 bases are shared with TRBD2. The V and J ends lost 7 bases and 4 bases, in that order; junction bases with no gene match: 0. CDR1 is KGHDR, CDR2 SFDVKD, per germline. CDR3 length equals 15 residues. This chain's CDR3 is CATRGLAGGTGELFF. The CDR3 DNA reads TGTGCCACCAGGGGACTAGCGGGAGGCACCGGGGAGCTGTTTTTT.

There are a few counts of this clonotype. As DNA, the CDR3 is TGCAGTGCTAGTCAACCAAGGGGCGGCTACGAGCAGTACTTC. It yields the protein CSASQPRGGYEQYF. The chain employs TRBV20-1 and TRBJ2-7; D perhaps matches TRBD1 (5 bases). The CDR3 is 14 amino acids. V gave up 3 bases and J gave up 3 bases, with 15 bases separating them. Germline V gene sequence: CDR1 DFQATT, CDR2 SNEGSKA (reference sequence).

This clonotype was observed many times. The rearrangement uses TRBV24-1 and TRBJ2-1, with 7 positions matching TRBD1. This CDR3 has 14 amino acids. The J segment lost 7 bases and the V segment lost 7 bases, leaving 9 bases of the junction unmatched. Germline CDR1 and CDR2: KGHDR and SFDVKD. The CDR3: CATSFGTESNEQFF. The CDR3 DNA reads as TGTGCCACCAGCTTCGGGACAGAAAGTAATGAGCAGTTCTTC.

This clonotype has a count of ten or more. The chain recombines TRBV2 with TRBJ2-2; tentatively, D is TRBD1 (5 bases). Trimming took 3 bases from V and 4 from J, leaving 12 bases between them. The germline gives CDR1 SNHLY, CDR2 FYNNEI. This CDR3 has 15 residues. CDR3 sequence (DNA): TGTGCCAGCAGTGAGACAGCCTGGGGCACCGGGGAGCTGTTTTTT. It is translated as CASSETAWGTGELFF.

The V gene is TRBV20-1, the J gene TRBJ2-7; 15 bases match TRBD2. Germline V gives CDR1 DFQATT, CDR2 SNEGSKA (reference sequence). The CDR3 has 15 amino acids. V gave up 6 bases and J gave up 1 base; unmatched junction bases: 4. CDR3 DNA sequence: TGCAGTGCCGATGGGACTAGCGGGGGGTCCTACGAGCAGTACTTC. It translates to CSADGTSGGSYEQYF.

There are many counts of this clonotype. The chain couples TRBV12-3 or TRBV12-4 to TRBJ2-7; D might be TRBD1 (6 bases). V was cut by 5 bases and J by 3 bases, with 14 bases left in between. This CDR3 has 14 amino acids. The CDR3 coding sequence is TGTGCCAGCAGTAGACAGGACTCGGGCTACGAGCAGTACTTC. Translating it yields CASSRQDSGYEQYF.